Each of the 11 T cell receptor beta chains below was sequenced from the same sample in a study of T-cell reconstitution after alpha-beta-depleted transplantation in children. Construction of the TCRbeta library involved unique molecular identifiers. TCRdb independently ran MiXCR on the PCR reads; one entry per CDR3 protein. The table shows approximately 420,000 distinct CDR3 sequences, with approximately 11% occurring only once. This sample comprised PBMCs from the stem cell graft donor, obtained from the stem cell graft. The receptor set was obtained from a human donor who donated a stem cell graft to a child with acute myeloid leukemia.

The chain links TRBV12-3 or TRBV12-4 to TRBJ2-7, with 7 bases matching TRBD1. The CDR3 consists of 13 residues. The V segment lost 6 bases and the J segment 1 base; nucleotides outside the gene matches: 3. CDR3 nucleotides: TGTGCCAGCAGAAAACAGGGGTCCTACGAGCAGTACGTC. It translates to CASRKQGSYEQYV.

In this sample, this clonotype turned up a few times. This chain uses TRBV20-1 with TRBJ1-2; D remains ambiguous. The CDR3 runs 16 residues. Per germline, CDR1 DFQATT and CDR2 SNEGSKA (reference sequence). V was cut by 5 bases and J by 4 bases, with 23 bases left in between. CDR3 loop: CSAELAAAGSGYGYTF. The CDR3 DNA reads as TGCAGTGCTGAGTTAGCGGCGGCTGGTTCGGGCTATGGCTACACCTTC.

The chain has TRBV20-1 and TRBJ2-5; 8 bases match TRBD2. Trimming took 5 bases from V and 2 from J; bases not matched to a gene: 7. The germline V gene encodes CDR1 DFQATT and CDR2 SNEGSKA (reference sequence). The CDR3 is made up of 14 amino acids. This CDR3 reads CSAARLALQETQYF. CDR3 coding DNA: TGCAGTGCTGCTAGACTAGCGCTTCAAGAGACCCAGTACTTC.

This clonotype was found a few times. This chain joins TRBV30 and TRBJ2-2; D is perhaps TRBD2 (6 bases). The CDR3 contains 15 residues. Trimming took 5 bases from V and 4 from J, leaving 17 bases between them. CDR1 and CDR2 from the germline V gene are GTSNPN and SVGIG (reference sequence). As DNA, the CDR3 is TGTGCCTGGGACTCGGGACTCAGGGCCACCGGGGAGCTGTTTTTT. It yields the protein CAWDSGLRATGELFF.

This clonotype was observed a handful of times. The rearrangement links TRBV5-6 to TRBJ1-1; 8 positions match TRBD1. This CDR3 comprises 12 residues. Looked up from germline, CDR1 is SGHDT and CDR2 is YYEEEE. The V and J ends lost 3 bases and 10 bases, in that order; junction bases with no gene match: 5. In DNA, the CDR3 is TGTGCCAGCAGCTACTACAGGGGGGCAGCTTTCTTT. Translating it yields CASSYYRGAAFF.

This clonotype appeared a few times. The chain joins TRBV4-1 to TRBJ1-1; no firm D call. Germline V gene data show CDR1 as MGHRA and CDR2 as YSYEKL. The V and J ends lost 0 bases and 14 bases respectively, with 16 bases between them. CDR3 length equals 13 residues. The CDR3 region is CASSQDSVQNSFF. The CDR3 nucleotides are TGCGCCAGCAGCCAAGATAGTGTCCAAAATAGCTTCTTT.

V usage is TRBV20-1 and J usage is TRBJ1-2, with D possibly matching TRBD1 (6 bases). V lost 0 bases and J lost 8, with 13 bases in between. This CDR3 contains 13 residues. Germline CDR1 DFQATT, CDR2 SNEGSKA (reference sequence). The CDR3, as DNA: TGCAGTGCTAGAGATCTTGGGGGCTGGGGCTACACCTTC. It yields the protein CSARDLGGWGYTF.

This clonotype was seen a few times. The chain links TRBV5-1 to TRBJ2-2; TRBD1 agrees at 9 bases. The CDR3 runs 16 residues. Germline V gene data show CDR1 as SGHRS and CDR2 as YFSETQ. Trimming took 3 bases from V and 4 from J; bases not matched to a gene: 7. CDR3: CASSSMTGGGTGELFF. The CDR3 DNA sequence: TGCGCCAGCAGCTCAATGACAGGGGGAGGCACCGGGGAGCTGTTTTTT.

The table lists this clonotype with a few counts. The chain has TRBV21-1 and TRBJ1-5; the table names TRBD1, a call not compared with the DNA. TRBV21-1 is a pseudogene segment. This CDR3 is 15 amino acids long. CDR3 residues: CASPPTGVNNQPQHF. As DNA, the CDR3 is TGTGCCAGCCCCCCGACAGGGGTGAACAATCAGCCCCAGCATTTT.

In this sample, this clonotype turned up many times. This chain joins TRBV7-9 and TRBJ2-1, with D uncertain. Germline V CDR1 and CDR2: SEHNR, FQNEAQ (reference sequence). This CDR3 contains 13 residues. V was pared by 5 bases and J by 8 bases, with 13 bases between. In nucleotides, the CDR3 is TGTGCCAGCAGCCCCCAGAATGTGGATGAGCAGTTCTTC. This sequence encodes CASSPQNVDEQFF.

The CDR3 region has the DNA TGTGCCAGCAGCTTTGGACAGGAAACCTACGAGCAGTACTTC. Protein: CASSFGQETYEQYF. The chain combines TRBV11-2 with TRBJ2-7; 7 nucleotides line up with TRBD1. The CDR3 covers 14 residues. Germline CDR1 and CDR2: SGHAT and FQNNGV. The trim removed 3 bases at V and 2 bases at J, leaving 4 bases unmatched. The full variable domain, rest sourced from reference TRBV11-2 and TRBJ2-7, is EAGVAQSPRYKIIEKRQSVAFWCNPISGHATLYWYQQILGQGPKLLIQFQNNGVVDDSQLPKDRFSAERLKGVDSTLKIQPAKLEDSAVYLCASSFGQETYEQYFGPGTRLTVT.